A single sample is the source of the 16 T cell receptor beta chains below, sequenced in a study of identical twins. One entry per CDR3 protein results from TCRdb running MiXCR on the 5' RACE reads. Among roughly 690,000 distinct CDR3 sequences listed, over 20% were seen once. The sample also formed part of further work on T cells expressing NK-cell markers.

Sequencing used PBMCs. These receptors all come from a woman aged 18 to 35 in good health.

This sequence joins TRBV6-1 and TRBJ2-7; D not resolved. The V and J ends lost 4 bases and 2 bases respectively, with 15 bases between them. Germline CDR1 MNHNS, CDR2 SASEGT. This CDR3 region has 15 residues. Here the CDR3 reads CASSAGPRGAYEQYF. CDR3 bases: TGTGCCAGCAGTGCCGGTCCCCGTGGGGCCTACGAGCAGTACTTC.

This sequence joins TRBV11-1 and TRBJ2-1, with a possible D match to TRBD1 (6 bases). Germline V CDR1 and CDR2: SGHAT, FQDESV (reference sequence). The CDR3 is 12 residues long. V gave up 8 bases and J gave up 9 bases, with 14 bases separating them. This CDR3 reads CASRRQVGEQFF. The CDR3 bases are TGTGCCAGCCGGAGACAGGTTGGTGAGCAGTTCTTC. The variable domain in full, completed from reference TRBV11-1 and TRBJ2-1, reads EAEVAQSPRYKITEKSQAVAFWCDPISGHATLYWYRQILGQGPELLVQFQDESVVDDSQLPKDRFSAERLKGVDSTLKIQPAELGDSAMYLCASRRQVGEQFFGPGTRLTVL.

Written as DNA, the CDR3 is TGCAGTGCTGTTAGCGAGGGAGGGGTGAATACGCAGTATTTT. Its protein product is CSAVSEGGVNTQYF. The rearrangement links TRBV20-1 to TRBJ2-3; TRBD2 matches at 7 bases. Trimming at V came to 5 bases and at J to 7 bases, leaving 12 bases not matched to a gene. CDR1 is DFQATT and CDR2 is SNEGSKA in the germline V gene (reference sequence). This CDR3 is 14 amino acids long.

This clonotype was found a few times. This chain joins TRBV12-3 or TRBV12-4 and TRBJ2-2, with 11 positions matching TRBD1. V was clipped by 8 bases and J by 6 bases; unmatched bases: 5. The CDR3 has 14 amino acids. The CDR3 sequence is CASYGDRGSGELFF. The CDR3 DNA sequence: TGTGCCAGCTACGGGGACAGGGGGTCCGGGGAGCTGTTTTTT.

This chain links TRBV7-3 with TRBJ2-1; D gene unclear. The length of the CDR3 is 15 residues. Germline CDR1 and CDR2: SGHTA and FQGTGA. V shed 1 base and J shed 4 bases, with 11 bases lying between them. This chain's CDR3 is CASSLSSRGYNEQFF. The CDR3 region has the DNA TGTGCCAGCAGCTTAAGTAGCCGTGGATACAATGAGCAGTTCTTC.

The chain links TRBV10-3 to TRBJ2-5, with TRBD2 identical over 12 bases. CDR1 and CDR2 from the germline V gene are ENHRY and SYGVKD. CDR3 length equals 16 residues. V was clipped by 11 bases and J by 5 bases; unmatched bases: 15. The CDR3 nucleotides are TGTGCCCACCGGGCTAGCGGGGGGGCAGAAGGCGAGACCCAGTACTTC. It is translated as CAHRASGGAEGETQYF.

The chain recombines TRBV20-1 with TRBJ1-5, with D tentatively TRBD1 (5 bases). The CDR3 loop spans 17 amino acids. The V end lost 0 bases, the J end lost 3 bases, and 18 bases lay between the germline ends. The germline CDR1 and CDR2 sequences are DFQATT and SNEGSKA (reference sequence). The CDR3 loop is CSARDPGDGGSNQPQHF. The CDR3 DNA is TGCAGTGCTAGAGATCCGGGGGACGGCGGTTCCAATCAGCCCCAGCATTTT.

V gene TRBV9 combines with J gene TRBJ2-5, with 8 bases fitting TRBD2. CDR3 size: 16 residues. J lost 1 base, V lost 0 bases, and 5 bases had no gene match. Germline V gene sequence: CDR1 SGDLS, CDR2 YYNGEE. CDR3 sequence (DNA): TGTGCCAGCAGCGTAGCGGGAGGGGGGTTCCAAGAGACCCAGTACTTC. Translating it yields CASSVAGGGFQETQYF.

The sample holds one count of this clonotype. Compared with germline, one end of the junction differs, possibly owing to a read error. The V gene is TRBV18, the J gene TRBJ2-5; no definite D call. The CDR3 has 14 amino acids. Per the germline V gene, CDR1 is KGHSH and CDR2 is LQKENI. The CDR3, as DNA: TGTGCCAGCTCACGACGAGATACCAAAGAGACCCTGTACTTC. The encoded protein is CASSRRDTKETLYF.

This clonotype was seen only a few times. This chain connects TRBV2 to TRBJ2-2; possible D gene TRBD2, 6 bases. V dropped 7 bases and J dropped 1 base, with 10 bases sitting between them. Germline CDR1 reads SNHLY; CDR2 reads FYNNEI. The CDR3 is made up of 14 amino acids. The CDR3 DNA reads TGTGCCAGCAAGGCTAGCGAGAACACCGGGGAGCTGTTTTTT. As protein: CASKASENTGELFF.

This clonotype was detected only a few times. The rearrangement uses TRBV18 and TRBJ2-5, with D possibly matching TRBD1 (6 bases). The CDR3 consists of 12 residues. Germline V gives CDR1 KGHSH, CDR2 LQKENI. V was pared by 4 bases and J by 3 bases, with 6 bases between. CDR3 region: CASSRQEETQYF. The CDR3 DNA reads TGTGCCAGCTCACGACAGGAAGAGACCCAGTACTTC.

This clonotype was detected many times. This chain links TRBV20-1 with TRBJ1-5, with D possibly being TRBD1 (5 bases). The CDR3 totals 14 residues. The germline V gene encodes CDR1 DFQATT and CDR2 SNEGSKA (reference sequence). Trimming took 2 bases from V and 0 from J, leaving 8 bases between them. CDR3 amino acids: CSARPGGSNQPQHF. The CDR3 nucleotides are TGCAGTGCTAGACCGGGGGGTAGCAATCAGCCCCAGCATTTT.

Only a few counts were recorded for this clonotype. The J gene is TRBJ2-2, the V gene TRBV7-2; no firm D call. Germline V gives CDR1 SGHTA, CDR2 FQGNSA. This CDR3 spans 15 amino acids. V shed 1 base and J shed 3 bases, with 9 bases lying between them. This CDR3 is CASSLVAWDTGELFF. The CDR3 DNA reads TGTGCCAGCAGCTTAGTGGCCTGGGACACCGGGGAGCTGTTTTTT.

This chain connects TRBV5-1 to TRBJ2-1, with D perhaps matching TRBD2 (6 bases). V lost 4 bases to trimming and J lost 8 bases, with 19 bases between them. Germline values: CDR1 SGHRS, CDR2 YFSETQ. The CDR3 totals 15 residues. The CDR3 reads CASSHGSGPSDEQFF. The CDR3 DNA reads TGCGCCAGCAGCCACGGGAGTGGCCCGAGCGATGAGCAGTTCTTC. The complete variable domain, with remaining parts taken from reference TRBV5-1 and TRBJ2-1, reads KAGVTQTPRYLIKTRGQQVTLSCSPISGHRSVSWYQQTPGQGLQFLFEYFSETQRNKGNFPGRFSGRQFSNSRSEMNVSTLELGDSALYLCASSHGSGPSDEQFFGPGTRLTVL.

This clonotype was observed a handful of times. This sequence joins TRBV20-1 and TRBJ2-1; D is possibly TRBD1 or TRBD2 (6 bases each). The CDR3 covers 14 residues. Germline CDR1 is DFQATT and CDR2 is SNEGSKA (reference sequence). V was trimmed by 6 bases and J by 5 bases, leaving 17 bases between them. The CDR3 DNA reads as TGCAGTGCCGACGGGGGCAGGGCCAACAATGAGCAGTTCTTC. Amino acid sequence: CSADGGRANNEQFF.

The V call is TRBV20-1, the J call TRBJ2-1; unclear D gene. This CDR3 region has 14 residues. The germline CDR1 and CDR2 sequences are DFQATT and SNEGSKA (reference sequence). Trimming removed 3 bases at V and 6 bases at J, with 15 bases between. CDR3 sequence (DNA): TGCAGTGCTAGGAGCGACATAGTGACCAATGAGCAGTTCTTC. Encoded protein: CSARSDIVTNEQFF.